The clone carrying this T cell receptor (beta chain) was counted at least ten times. The data derive from a study of T-cell reconstitution after alpha-beta-depleted transplantation in children. Unique molecular identifiers were incorporated into the prepared TCRbeta library. TCRdb passed the PCR reads through MiXCR, listing each CDR3 protein once. The sample includes about half a million distinct CDR3 sequences, 12% of them seen just once. There are 17 residues in the CDR3. The trim removed 6 bases at V and 2 bases at J, leaving 17 bases unmatched. Germline V gene sequence: CDR1 DFQATT, CDR2 SNEGSKA (reference sequence).

J is TRBJ2-5 and V is TRBV20-1; 8 nucleotides line up with TRBD2. This sample comprised PBMCs from the stem cell graft donor, obtained from the stem cell graft. The source is a human donor who donated a stem cell graft to a child with combined immunodeficiency. The CDR3 nucleotides are TGCAGTGCCTCCCACAGCGGGGGACTGGGGGGACAAGAGACCCAGTACTTC. Translation: CSASHSGGLGGQETQYF.